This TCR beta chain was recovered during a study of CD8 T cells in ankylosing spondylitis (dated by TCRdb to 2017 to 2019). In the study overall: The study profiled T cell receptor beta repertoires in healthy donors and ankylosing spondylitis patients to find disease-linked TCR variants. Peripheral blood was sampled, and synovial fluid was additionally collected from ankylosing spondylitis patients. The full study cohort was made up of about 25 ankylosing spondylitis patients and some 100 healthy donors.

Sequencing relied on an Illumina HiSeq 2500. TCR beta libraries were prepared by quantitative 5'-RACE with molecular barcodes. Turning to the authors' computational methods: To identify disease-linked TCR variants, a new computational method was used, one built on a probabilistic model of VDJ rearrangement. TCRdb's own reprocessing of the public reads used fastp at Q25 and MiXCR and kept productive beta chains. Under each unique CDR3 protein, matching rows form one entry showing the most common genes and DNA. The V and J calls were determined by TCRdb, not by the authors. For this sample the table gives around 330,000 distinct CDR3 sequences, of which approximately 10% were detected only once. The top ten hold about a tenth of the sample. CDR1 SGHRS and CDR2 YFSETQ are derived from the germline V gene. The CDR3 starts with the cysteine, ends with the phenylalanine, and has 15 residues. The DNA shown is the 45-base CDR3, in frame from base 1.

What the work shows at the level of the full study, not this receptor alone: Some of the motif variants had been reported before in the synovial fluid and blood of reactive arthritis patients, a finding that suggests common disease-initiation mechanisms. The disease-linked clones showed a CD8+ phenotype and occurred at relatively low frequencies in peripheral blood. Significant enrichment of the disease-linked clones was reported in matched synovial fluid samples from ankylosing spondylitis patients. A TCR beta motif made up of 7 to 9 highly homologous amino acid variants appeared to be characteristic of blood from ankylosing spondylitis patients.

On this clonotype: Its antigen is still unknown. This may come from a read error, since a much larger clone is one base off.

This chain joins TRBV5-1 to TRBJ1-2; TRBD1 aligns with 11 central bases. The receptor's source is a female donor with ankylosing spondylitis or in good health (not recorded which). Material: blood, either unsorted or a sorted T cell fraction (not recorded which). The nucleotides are TGCGCCACCTCTCCCTCGGGACAGGGGGACTATGGCTACGCCTTC. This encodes CATSPSGQGDYGYAF.